The text below deals with one T cell receptor (beta chain). The CDR3 consists of 15 residues. With V trimmed by 6 bases and J by 0 bases, 5 bases remained unmatched. Germline V gives CDR1 SNHLY, CDR2 FYNNEI. The data were obtained in a study of blood T cell repertoires in COVID-19. Study overall: Samples of COVID-19 (acute and convalescent) were obtained from the United States, Italy and Spain. Nucleic acid was either cDNA or gDNA, and it came from T cells, B-cell-depleted T cells, or PBMCs.

Authors' processing steps: It was from reference gene primer amplification that nucleated cell counts were estimated. TCRdb keeps only in-frame clones here, not all; method: immunoSEQ multiplex PCR. Clonal size and the V and J genes are those of that table, whereas D and trimming came from the DNA. The table has 85,000 to 110,000 clones, roughly 90% seen once; the top ten hold roughly 3.6%. V and J are TRBV2 and TRBJ1-5; 7 bases agree with TRBD1. The clonotype comes from an older woman with acute or convalescent COVID-19. The sequenced sample consisted of peripheral blood. This chain's CDR3 is CASRGGQSSNQPQHF. CDR3 DNA: TGTGCCAGCAGGGGGGGACAGTCTAGCAATCAGCCCCAGCATTTT.